This TCR beta chain was sequenced in a study of T cells in Graves' hyperthyroidism and ophthalmopathy. This clonotype has at least ten counts. TCR beta CDR3 regions were amplified from RNA. HTBI primers were the set used in a first-round RT-PCR of the TCR CDR3. MiXCR, run by TCRdb on the multiplex PCR reads, gives a single entry per CDR3 protein. Here the sample spans about 610,000 distinct CDR3 sequences, around 15% being singletons. Trimming cost V 4 bases and J 0 bases, with 12 bases left between them. The CDR3 sequence is 15 residues long. The germline V gene encodes CDR1 MNHEY and CDR2 SVGAGI. This chain connects TRBV6-5 to TRBJ1-1; D is undetermined. The source material was blood. This clonotype was sampled from a woman between 40 and 50 years old with Graves' ophthalmopathy. The CDR3 DNA sequence: TGTGCCAGCAGTTTGGGAACAGCGATGAACACTGAAGCTTTCTTT. Amino acids: CASSLGTAMNTEAFF.